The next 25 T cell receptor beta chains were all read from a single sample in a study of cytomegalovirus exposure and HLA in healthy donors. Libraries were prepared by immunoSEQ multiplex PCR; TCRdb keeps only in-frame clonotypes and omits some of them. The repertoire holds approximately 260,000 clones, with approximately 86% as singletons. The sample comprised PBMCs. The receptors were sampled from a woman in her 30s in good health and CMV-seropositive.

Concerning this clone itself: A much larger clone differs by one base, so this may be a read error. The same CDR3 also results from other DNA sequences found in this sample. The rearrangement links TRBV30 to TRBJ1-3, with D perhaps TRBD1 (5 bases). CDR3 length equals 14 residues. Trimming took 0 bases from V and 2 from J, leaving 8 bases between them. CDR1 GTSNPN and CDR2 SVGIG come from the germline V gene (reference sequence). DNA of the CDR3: TGTGCCTGGAGTGTGAAAGGGGCTGGAAACACCATATATTTT. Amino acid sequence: CAWSVKGAGNTIYF.

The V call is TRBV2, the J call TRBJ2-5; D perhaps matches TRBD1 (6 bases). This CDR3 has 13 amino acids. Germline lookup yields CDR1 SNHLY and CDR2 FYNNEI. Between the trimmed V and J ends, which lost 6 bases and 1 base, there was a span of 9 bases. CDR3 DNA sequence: TGTGCCAGCAGGGGACAAATCCAAGAGACCCAGTACTTC. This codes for CASRGQIQETQYF.

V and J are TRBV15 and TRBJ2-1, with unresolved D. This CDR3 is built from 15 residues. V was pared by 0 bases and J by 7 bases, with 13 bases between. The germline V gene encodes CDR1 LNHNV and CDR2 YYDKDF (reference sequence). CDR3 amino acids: CATSRDTTSVNEQFF. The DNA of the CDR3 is TGTGCCACCAGCAGAGATACTACGTCGGTGAATGAGCAGTTCTTC.

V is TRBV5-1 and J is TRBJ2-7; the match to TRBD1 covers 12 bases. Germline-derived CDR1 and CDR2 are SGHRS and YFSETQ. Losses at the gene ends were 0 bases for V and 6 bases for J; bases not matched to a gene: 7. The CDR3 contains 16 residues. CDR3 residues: CASSLAPGTGGSEQYF. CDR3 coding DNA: TGCGCCAGCAGCTTGGCCCCCGGGACAGGGGGCAGCGAGCAGTACTTC.

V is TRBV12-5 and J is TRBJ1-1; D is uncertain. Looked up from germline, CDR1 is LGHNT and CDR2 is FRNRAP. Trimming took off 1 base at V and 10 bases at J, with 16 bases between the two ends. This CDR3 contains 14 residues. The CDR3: CASGLGFYGNGAFF. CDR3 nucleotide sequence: TGTGCTAGTGGTTTGGGGTTCTACGGTAACGGAGCTTTCTTT.

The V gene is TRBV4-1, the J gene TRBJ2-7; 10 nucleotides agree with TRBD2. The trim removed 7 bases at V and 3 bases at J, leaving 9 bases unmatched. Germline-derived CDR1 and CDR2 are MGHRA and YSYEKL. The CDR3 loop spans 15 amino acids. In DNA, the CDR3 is TGCGCCAGCAAGAGGACTAGCGGTGCTAACTACGAGCAGTACTTC. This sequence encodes CASKRTSGANYEQYF.

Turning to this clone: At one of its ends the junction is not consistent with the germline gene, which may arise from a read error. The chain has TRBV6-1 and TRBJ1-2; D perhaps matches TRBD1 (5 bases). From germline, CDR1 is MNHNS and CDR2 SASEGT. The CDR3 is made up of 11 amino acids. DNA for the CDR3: TGTGCCGGGGGGGTTTTCGACAGAACTTACTTC. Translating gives CAGGVFDRTYF.

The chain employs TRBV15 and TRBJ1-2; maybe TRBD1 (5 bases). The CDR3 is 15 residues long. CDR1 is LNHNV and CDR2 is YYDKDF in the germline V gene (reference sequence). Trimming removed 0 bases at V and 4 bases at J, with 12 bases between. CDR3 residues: CATSRDAGGGYGYTF. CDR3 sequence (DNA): TGTGCCACCAGCAGAGATGCAGGCGGGGGCTATGGCTACACCTTC.

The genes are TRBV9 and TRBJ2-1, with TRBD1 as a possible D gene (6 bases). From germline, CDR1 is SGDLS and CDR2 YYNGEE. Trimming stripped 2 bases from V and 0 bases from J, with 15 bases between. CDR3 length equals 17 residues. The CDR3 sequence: CASSVWGHSSSYNEQFF. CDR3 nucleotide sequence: TGTGCCAGCAGCGTGTGGGGACACTCCAGCTCCTACAATGAGCAGTTCTTC.

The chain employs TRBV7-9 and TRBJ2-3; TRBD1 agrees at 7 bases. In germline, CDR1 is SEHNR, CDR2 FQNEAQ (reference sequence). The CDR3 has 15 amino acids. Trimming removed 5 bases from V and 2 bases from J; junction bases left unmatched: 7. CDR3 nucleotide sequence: TGTGCCAGCAGCCACCGACAGGGCGACACAGATACGCAGTATTTT. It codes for CASSHRQGDTDTQYF.

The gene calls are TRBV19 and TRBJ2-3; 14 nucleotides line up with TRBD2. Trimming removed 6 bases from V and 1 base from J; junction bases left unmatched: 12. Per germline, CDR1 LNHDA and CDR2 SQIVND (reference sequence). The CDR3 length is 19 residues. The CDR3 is CASRRLAGGLTRGTDTQYF. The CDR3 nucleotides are TGTGCCAGTAGAAGACTAGCGGGAGGGCTTACCCGGGGCACAGATACGCAGTATTTT.

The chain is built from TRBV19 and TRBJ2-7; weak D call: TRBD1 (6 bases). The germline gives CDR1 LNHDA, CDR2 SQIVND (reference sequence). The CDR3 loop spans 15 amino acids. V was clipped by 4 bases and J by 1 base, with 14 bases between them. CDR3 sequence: CASSNPRQASYEQYF. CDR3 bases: TGTGCCAGTAGTAATCCTCGACAGGCGTCCTACGAGCAGTACTTC.

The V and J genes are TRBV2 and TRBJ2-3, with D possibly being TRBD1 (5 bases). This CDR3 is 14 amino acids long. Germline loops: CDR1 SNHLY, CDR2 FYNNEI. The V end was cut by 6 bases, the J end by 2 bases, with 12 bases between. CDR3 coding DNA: TGTGCCAGCAGGATGGACACTGACACAGATACGCAGTATTTT. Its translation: CASRMDTDTDTQYF.

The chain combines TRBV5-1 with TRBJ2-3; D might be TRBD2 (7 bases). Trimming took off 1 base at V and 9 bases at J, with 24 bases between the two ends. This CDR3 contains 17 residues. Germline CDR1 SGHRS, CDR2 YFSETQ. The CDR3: CASSLWGLADPPGTQYF. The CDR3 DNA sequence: TGCGCCAGCAGCTTGTGGGGGCTAGCGGACCCGCCGGGAACGCAGTATTTT.

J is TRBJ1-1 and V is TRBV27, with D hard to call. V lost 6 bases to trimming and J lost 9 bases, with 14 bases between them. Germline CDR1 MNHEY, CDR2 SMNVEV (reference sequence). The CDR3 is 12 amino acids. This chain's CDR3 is CASSSGESKAFF. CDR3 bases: TGTGCCAGCAGCTCCGGAGAGTCAAAAGCTTTCTTT.

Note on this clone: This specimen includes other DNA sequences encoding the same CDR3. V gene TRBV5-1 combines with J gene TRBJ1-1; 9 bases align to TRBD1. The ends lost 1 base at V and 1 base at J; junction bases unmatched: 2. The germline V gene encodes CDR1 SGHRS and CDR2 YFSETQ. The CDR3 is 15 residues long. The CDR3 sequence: CASSLMTGGNTEAFF. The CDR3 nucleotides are TGCGCCAGCAGCTTGATGACAGGGGGGAACACTGAAGCTTTCTTT.

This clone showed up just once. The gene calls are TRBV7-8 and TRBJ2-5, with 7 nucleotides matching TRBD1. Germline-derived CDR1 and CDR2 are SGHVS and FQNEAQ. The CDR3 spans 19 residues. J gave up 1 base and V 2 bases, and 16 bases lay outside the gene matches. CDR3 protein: CASSLSFGSAGGFQETQYF. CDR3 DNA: TGTGCCAGCAGCTTATCGTTCGGAAGTGCAGGGGGATTCCAAGAGACCCAGTACTTC.

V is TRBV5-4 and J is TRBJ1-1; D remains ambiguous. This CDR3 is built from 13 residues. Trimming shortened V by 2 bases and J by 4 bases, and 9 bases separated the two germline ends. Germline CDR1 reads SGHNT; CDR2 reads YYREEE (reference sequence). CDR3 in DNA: TGTGCCAGCAGCTTCCCAGATCTCACTGAAGCTTTCTTT. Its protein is CASSFPDLTEAFF.

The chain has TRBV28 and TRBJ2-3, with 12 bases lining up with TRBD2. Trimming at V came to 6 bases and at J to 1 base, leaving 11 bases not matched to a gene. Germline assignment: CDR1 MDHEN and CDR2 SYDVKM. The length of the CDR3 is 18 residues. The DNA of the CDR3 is TGTGCCAGCAGGTCGACTAGCGGGAGAGAGGATCGCACAGATACGCAGTATTTT. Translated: CASRSTSGREDRTDTQYF.

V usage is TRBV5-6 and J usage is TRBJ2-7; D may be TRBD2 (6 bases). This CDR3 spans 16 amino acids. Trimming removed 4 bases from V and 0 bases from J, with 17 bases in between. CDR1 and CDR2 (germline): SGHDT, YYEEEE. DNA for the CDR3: TGTGCCAGCAGCCCAGCGTTCGGGGACTCCTCCTACGAGCAGTACTTC. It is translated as CASSPAFGDSSYEQYF.

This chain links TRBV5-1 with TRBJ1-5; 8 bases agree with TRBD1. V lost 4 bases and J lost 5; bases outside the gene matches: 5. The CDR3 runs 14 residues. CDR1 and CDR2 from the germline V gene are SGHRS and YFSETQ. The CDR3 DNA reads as TGCGCCAGCAGCCCAGGACAGGGTCATCAGCCCCAGCATTTT. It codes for CASSPGQGHQPQHF.

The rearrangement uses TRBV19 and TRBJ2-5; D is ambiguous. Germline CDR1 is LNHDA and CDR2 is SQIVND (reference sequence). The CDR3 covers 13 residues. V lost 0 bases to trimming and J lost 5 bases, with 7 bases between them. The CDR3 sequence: CASSIDQDETQYF. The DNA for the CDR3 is TGTGCCAGTAGTATAGATCAGGATGAGACCCAGTACTTC.

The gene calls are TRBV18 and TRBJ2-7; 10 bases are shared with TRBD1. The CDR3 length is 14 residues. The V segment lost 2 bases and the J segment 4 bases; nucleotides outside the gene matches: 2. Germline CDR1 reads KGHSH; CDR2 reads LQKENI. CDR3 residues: CASSPTGQGYEQYF. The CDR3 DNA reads TGTGCCAGCTCACCAACGGGACAGGGGTACGAGCAGTACTTC.

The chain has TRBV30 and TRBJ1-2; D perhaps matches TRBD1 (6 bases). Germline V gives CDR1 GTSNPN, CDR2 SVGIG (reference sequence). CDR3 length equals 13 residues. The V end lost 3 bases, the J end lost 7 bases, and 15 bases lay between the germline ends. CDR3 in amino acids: CAWRQGVGAGYTF. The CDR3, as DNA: TGTGCCTGGAGACAGGGTGTAGGTGCTGGCTACACCTTC.

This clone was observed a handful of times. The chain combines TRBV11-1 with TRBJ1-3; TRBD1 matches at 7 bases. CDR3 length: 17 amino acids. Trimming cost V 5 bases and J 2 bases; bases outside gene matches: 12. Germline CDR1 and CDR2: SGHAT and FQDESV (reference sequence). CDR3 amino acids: CASSAETRTGTGNTIYF. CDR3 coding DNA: TGTGCCAGCAGCGCTGAAACAAGGACAGGTACTGGAAACACCATATATTTT.